This T cell receptor beta chain was profiled in a study of blood T cell repertoires in COVID-19. Across the study: The study drew acute and convalescent COVID-19 samples from the United States, Italy and Spain. Nucleic acid was either cDNA or gDNA, and it came from T cells, B-cell-depleted T cells, or PBMCs.

In the authors' workflow: Nucleated cell number was recorded as an estimate derived from reference gene primer amplification. Libraries were prepared by immunoSEQ multiplex PCR; TCRdb keeps only in-frame clonotypes and omits some of them. Clonal size and the V and J genes are those of that table, whereas D and trimming came from the DNA. The data contain over 250,000 clones, 83% of them singletons. V was pared by 4 bases and J by 3 bases, with 8 bases of the junction left unmatched. Germline-derived CDR1 and CDR2 are SGHAT and FQNNGV. This CDR3 is 15 amino acids long. Sequencing was carried out using peripheral blood. The clonotype comes from a woman in her 50s who had recovered from COVID-19. The chain links TRBV11-2 to TRBJ2-7; 8 bases align to TRBD2. CDR3 DNA: TGTGCCAGCAGCTCGCGGATGACTAGCGTCTACGAGCAGTACTTC. Translation: CASSSRMTSVYEQYF.